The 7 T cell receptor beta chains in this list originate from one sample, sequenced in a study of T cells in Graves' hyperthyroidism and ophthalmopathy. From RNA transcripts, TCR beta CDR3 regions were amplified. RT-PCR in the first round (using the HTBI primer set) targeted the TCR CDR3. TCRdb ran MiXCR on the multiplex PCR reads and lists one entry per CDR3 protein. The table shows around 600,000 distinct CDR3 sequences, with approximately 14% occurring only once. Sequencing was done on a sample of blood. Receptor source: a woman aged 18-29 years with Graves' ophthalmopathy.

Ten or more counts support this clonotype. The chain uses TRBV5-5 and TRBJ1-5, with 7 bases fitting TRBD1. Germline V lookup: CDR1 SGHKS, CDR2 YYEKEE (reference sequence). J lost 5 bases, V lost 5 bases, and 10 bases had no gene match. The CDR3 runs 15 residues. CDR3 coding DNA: TGTGCCAGCAGTTCCTCCGGGACAGCCGATCAGCCCCAGCATTTT. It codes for CASSSSGTADQPQHF.

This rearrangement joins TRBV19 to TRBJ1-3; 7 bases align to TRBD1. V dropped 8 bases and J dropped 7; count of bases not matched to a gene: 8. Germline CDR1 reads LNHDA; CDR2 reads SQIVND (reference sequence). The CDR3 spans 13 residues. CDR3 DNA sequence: TGTGCCAGTTCAAGGGACAGTCTGAACACCATATATTTT. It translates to CASSRDSLNTIYF.

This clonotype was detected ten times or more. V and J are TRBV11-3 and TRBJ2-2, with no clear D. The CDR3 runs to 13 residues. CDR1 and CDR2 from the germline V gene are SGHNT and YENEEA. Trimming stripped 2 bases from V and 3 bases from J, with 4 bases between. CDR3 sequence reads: CASSLRYTGELFF. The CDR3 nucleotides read TGTGCCAGCAGCTTACGCTACACCGGGGAGCTGTTTTTT.

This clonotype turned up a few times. For the CDR3, the DNA is TGCAGTGCTAGACTTGGACAGAGGAACACTGAAGCTTTCTTT. Its translation is CSARLGQRNTEAFF. V usage is TRBV20-1 and J usage is TRBJ1-1; tentatively, D is TRBD1 (6 bases). The germline V gene encodes CDR1 DFQATT and CDR2 SNEGSKA (reference sequence). The CDR3 extends over 14 amino acids. Trimming took 2 bases from V and 1 from J, leaving 11 bases between them.

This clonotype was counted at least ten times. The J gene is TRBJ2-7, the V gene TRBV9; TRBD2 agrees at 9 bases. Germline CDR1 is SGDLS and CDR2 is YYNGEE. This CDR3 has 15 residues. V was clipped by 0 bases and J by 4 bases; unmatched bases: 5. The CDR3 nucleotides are TGTGCCAGCAGCGTAGAGGCGGGAGGGCCTTACGAGCAGTACTTC. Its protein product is CASSVEAGGPYEQYF.

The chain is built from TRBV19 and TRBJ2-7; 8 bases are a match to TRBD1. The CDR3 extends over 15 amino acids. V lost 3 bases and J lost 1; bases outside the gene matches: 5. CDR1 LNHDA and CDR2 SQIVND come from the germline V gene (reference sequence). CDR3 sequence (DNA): TGTGCCAGTAGTATCGTCACAGGGGGATCCTACGAGCAGTACTTC. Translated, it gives CASSIVTGGSYEQYF.

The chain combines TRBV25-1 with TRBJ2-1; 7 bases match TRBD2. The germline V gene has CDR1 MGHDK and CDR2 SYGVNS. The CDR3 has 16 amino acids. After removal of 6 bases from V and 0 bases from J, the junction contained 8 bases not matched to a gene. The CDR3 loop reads CASRAPSGFSYNEQFF. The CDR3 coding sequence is TGTGCCAGCAGGGCTCCTAGCGGATTCTCCTACAATGAGCAGTTCTTC.